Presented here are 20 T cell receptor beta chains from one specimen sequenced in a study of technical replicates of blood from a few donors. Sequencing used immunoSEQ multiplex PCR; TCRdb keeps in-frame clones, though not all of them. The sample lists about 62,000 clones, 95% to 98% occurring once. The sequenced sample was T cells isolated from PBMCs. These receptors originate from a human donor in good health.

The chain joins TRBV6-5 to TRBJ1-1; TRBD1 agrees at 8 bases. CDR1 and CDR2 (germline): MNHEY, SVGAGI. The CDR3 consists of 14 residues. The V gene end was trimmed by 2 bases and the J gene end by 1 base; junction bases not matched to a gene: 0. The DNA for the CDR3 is TGTGCCAGCAGTTACGGGACAGGGAACACTGAAGCTTTCTTT. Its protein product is CASSYGTGNTEAFF.

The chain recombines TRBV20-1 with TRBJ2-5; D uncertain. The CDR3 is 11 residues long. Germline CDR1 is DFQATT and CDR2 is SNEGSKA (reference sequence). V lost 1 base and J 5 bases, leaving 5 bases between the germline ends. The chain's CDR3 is CSARVLETQYF. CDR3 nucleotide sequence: TGCAGTGCTAGAGTTCTGGAGACCCAGTACTTC.

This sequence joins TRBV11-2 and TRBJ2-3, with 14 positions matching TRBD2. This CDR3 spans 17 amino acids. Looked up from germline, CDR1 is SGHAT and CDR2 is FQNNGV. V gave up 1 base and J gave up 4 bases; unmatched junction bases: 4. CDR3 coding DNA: TGTGCCAGCAGCTTAGGACTAGCGGGAGGGAAATCAGATACGCAGTATTTT. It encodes CASSLGLAGGKSDTQYF.

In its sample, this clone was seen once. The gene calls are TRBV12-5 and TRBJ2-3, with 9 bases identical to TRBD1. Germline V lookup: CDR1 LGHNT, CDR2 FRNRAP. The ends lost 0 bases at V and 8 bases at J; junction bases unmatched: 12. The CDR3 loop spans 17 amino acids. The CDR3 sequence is CASGLVGRGQGPGTQYF. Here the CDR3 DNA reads TGTGCTAGTGGTTTGGTGGGTAGGGGACAGGGTCCTGGTACGCAGTATTTT.

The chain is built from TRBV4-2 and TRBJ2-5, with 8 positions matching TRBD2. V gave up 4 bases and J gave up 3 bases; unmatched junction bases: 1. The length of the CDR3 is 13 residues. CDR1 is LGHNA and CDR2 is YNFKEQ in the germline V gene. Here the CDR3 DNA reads TGTGCCAGCAGCCCCGGGGGGGAAGAGACCCAGTACTTC. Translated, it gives CASSPGGEETQYF.

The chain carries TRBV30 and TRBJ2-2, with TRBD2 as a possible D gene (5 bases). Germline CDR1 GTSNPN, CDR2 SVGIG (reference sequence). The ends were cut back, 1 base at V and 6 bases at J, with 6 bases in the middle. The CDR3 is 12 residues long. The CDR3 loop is CAWSAGSGELFF. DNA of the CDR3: TGTGCCTGGAGTGCGGGGTCCGGGGAGCTGTTTTTT. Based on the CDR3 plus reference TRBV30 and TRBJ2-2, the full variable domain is SQTIHQWPATLVQPVGSPLSLECTVEGTSNPNLYWYRQAAGRGLQLLFYSVGIGQISSEVPQNLSASRPQDRQFILSSKKLLLSDSGFYLCAWSAGSGELFFGEGSRLTVL.

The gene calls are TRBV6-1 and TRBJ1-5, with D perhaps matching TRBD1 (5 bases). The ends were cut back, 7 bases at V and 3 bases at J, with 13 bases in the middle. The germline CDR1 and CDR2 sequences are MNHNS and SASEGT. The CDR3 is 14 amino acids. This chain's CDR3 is CASTQRGVNQPQHF. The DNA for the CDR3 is TGTGCCAGCACCCAACGGGGGGTCAATCAGCCCCAGCATTTT.

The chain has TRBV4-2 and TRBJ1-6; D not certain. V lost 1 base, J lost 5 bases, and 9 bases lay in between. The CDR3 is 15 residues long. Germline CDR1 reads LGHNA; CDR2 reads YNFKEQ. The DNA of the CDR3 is TGTGCCAGCAGCCAAGCAGACAACGATAATTCACCCCTCCACTTT. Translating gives CASSQADNDNSPLHF.

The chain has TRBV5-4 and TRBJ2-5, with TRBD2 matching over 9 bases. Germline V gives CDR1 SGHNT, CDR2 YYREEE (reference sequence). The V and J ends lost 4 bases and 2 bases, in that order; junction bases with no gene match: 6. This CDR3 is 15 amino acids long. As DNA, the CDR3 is TGTGCCAGCAGCACCCGGACTAGCGTACAAGAGACCCAGTACTTC. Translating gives CASSTRTSVQETQYF.

The CDR3 loop is CASSDWGDQPQHF. CDR3 coding DNA: TGTGCCAGCAGTGATTGGGGCGATCAGCCCCAGCATTTT. The chain uses TRBV6-1 and TRBJ1-5; weak D call: TRBD1 (5 bases). This CDR3 is built from 13 residues. In germline, CDR1 is MNHNS, CDR2 SASEGT. Between the trimmed V and J ends, which lost 3 bases and 5 bases, there was a span of 8 bases.

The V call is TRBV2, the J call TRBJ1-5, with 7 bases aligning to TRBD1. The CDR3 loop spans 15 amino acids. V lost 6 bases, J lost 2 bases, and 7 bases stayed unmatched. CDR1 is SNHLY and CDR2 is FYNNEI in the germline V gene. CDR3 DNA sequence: TGTGCCAGCAGGGGGTATACAGGGGGCAATCAGCCCCAGCATTTT. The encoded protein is CASRGYTGGNQPQHF.

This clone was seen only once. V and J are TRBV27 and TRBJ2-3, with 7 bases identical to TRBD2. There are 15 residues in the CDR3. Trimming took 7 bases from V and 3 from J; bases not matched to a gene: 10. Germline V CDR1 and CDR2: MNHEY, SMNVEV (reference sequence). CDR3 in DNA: TGTGCCAGCACCGTTAGGGGAGGGAAGACAGATACGCAGTATTTT. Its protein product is CASTVRGGKTDTQYF.

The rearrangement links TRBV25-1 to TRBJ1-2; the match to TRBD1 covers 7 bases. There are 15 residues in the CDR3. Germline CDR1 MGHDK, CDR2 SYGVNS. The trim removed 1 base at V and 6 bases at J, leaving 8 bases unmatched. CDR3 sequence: CASSESGGTVDGYTF. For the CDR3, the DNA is TGTGCCAGCAGTGAATCGGGGGGGACAGTTGATGGCTACACCTTC.

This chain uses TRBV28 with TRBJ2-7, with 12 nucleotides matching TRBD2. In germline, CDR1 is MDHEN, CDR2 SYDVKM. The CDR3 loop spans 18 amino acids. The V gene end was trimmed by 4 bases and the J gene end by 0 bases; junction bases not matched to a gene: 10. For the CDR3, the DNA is TGTGCCAGCAGTTCTCCCGTTGGACTAGCGGGGAGCTCCTACGAGCAGTACTTC. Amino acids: CASSSPVGLAGSSYEQYF.

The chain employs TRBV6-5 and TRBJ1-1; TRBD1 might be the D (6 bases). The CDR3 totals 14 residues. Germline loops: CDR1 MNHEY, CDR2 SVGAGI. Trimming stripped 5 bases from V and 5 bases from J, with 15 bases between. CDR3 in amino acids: CASSRGGAGTEAFF. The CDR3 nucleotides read TGTGCCAGCAGTCGAGGGGGGGCAGGAACTGAAGCTTTCTTT.

This CDR3 is CASSSEFDSLNTEAFF. The DNA for the CDR3 is TGTGCCAGCAGCTCCGAATTCGACAGTCTGAACACTGAAGCTTTCTTT. This chain links TRBV11-3 with TRBJ1-1; tentatively, D is TRBD1 (5 bases). The germline V gene has CDR1 SGHNT and CDR2 YENEEA. Trimming stripped 4 bases from V and 0 bases from J, with 15 bases between. The CDR3 covers 16 residues.

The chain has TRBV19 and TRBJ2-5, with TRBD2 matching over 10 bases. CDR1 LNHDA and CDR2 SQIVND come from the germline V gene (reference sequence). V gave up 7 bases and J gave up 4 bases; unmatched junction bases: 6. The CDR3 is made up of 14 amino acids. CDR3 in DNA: TGTGCCAGTAAGGTTAGCGGGAGGAGAGAGACCCAGTACTTC. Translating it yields CASKVSGRRETQYF.

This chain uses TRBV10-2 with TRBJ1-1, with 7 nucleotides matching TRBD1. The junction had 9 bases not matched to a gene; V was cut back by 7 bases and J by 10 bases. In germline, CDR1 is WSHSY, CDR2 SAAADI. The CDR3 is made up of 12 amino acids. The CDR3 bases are TGCGCCAGCACCCAAGACAGGGAAGGAGCTTTCTTT. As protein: CASTQDREGAFF.

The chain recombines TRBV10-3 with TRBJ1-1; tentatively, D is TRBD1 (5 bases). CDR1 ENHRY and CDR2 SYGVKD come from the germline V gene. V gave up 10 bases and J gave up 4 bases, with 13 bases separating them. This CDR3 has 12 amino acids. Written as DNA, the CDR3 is TGTGCCAGCGGGGCGGTCAGCACTGAAGCTTTCTTT. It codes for CASGAVSTEAFF.

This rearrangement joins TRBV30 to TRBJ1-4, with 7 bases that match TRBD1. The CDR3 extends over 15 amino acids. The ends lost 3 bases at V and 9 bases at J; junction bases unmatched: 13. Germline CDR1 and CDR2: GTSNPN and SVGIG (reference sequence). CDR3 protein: CAWSSQGGTYKKLFF. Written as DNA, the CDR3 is TGTGCCTGGAGCTCGCAGGGGGGCACATATAAAAAACTGTTTTTT.